Below are 13 T cell receptor beta chains sequenced from a single sample in a study of metastatic and nonmetastatic thyroid tumors (dated by TCRdb to 2020 to 2021). The method behind the library was PCR. Reads for this sample came from an Illumina HiSeq 4000. The public sequencing data were trimmed at Q25 with fastp and processed into clonotypes with MiXCR by TCRdb, which kept only in-frame beta chains. The sample table shows tens of thousands of clones, and about a third are seen once. The leading ten clones occupy roughly 30% of the sample. None of the patients had been given any treatment before thyroid surgery. The sample was tumor tissue. The receptor source for this set is a female donor with papillary thyroid cancer or a benign thyroid nodule (not recorded which). Some clones in this sample may be carry-over from other donors' samples.

This clone was observed a handful of times. This chain connects TRBV19 to TRBJ1-2, with D perhaps TRBD1 (5 bases). CDR3 length: 15 residues. Per the germline V gene, CDR1 is LNHDA and CDR2 is SQIVND (reference sequence). Trimming took off 7 bases at V and 4 bases at J, with 19 bases between the two ends. In nucleotides, the CDR3 is TGTGCCAGTAAGGCAAGGGGCGAAGGTCGCTATGGCTACACCTTC. Amino acids: CASKARGEGRYGYTF. Using reference TRBV19 and TRBJ1-2 for the parts outside the CDR3, the full variable domain is DGGITQSPKYLFRKEGQNVTLSCEQNLNHDAMYWYRQDPGQGLRLIYYSQIVNDFQKGDIAEGYSVSREKKESFPLTVTSAQKNPTAFYLCASKARGEGRYGYTFGSGTRLTVV.

The chain is built from TRBV5-1 and TRBJ2-7; 7 bases agree with TRBD2. The CDR3 is 15 residues long. Trimming took 4 bases from V and 1 from J; bases not matched to a gene: 8. Germline CDR1 SGHRS, CDR2 YFSETQ. The CDR3, as DNA: TGCGCCAGCAGCCCCGTTACTAGCGCATCCTACGAGCAGTACTTC. Protein: CASSPVTSASYEQYF. Full variable domain (remainder filled in from reference TRBV5-1 and TRBJ2-7): KAGVTQTPRYLIKTRGQQVTLSCSPISGHRSVSWYQQTPGQGLQFLFEYFSETQRNKGNFPGRFSGRQFSNSRSEMNVSTLELGDSALYLCASSPVTSASYEQYFGPGTRLTVT.

The chain carries TRBV6-1 and TRBJ2-7, with a weak D call TRBD1 (6 bases). The CDR3 is 14 residues long. Trimming left V 3 bases short and J 5 bases short, with 14 bases between. In germline, CDR1 is MNHNS, CDR2 SASEGT. The CDR3 protein is CASSDTGKVHEQYF. CDR3 in DNA: TGTGCCAGCAGTGATACAGGGAAGGTCCACGAGCAGTACTTC.

Only a few counts were recorded for this clone. The chain employs TRBV24-1 and TRBJ1-2; D uncertain. V lost 6 bases to trimming and J lost 3 bases, with 7 bases between them. The CDR3 runs to 12 residues. From germline, CDR1 is KGHDR and CDR2 SFDVKD. CDR3 residues: CATSTTDYGYTF. The CDR3 DNA follows: TGTGCCACCAGTACTACAGACTATGGCTACACCTTC.

This chain connects TRBV20-1 to TRBJ2-1, with 9 nucleotides matching TRBD2. Germline CDR1 is DFQATT and CDR2 is SNEGSKA (reference sequence). The CDR3 contains 17 residues. J gave up 0 bases and V 1 base, and 7 bases lay outside the gene matches. For the CDR3, the DNA is TGCAGTGCTAGAGCGAGCGGGGGGTCCATCTCCTACAATGAGCAGTTCTTC. This gives the protein CSARASGGSISYNEQFF.

In this sample, this clone turned up many times. The J gene is TRBJ2-3, the V gene TRBV6-1; 7 bases agree with TRBD1. CDR1 and CDR2 from the germline V gene are MNHNS and SASEGT. Trimming removed 5 bases from V and 2 bases from J; junction bases left unmatched: 7. The CDR3 length is 15 residues. The CDR3 loop is CASSQPGQPTDTQYF. CDR3 coding DNA: TGTGCCAGCAGTCAGCCGGGACAGCCCACAGATACGCAGTATTTT.

DNA of the CDR3: TGTGCCAGCAGTGAACAGGGGGGAATGGATACGCAGTATTTT. Its translation: CASSEQGGMDTQYF. The chain has TRBV6-4 and TRBJ2-3; 8 bases match TRBD1. CDR1 is MRHNA, CDR2 SNTAGT, per germline. The J segment lost 6 bases and the V segment lost 3 bases, leaving 5 bases of the junction unmatched. CDR3 length: 14 amino acids.

The chain combines TRBV28 with TRBJ1-2; D is unclear. Per germline, CDR1 MDHEN and CDR2 SYDVKM. Trimming removed 7 bases from V and 4 bases from J, with 7 bases in between. The CDR3 is 11 residues long. CDR3 coding DNA: TGTGCCAGCAAACTCTTCTATGGCTACACCTTC. This sequence encodes CASKLFYGYTF.

V usage is TRBV4-3 and J usage is TRBJ2-7, with D unclear. Between the trimmed V and J ends, which lost 0 bases and 8 bases, there was a span of 11 bases. The CDR3 extends over 13 amino acids. Germline CDR1 reads LGHNA; CDR2 reads YSLEER. The CDR3 is CASSQDRPSQQYF. The CDR3 DNA is TGCGCCAGCAGCCAAGATAGGCCTTCCCAGCAGTACTTC.

This clone showed up just a few times. DNA for the CDR3: TGTGCCAGCAGTCAGGGACAGGGGGAGGTCTATGGCTACACCTTC. Protein product: CASSQGQGEVYGYTF. The chain recombines TRBV28 with TRBJ1-2; TRBD1 matches at 11 bases. CDR1 is MDHEN and CDR2 is SYDVKM in the germline V gene. The J segment lost 4 bases and the V segment lost 5 bases, leaving 6 bases of the junction unmatched. This CDR3 spans 15 amino acids.

This clone was counted between two and nine times. The CDR3 loop is CASLQGNMNTEAFF. The CDR3 DNA sequence: TGTGCCAGTCTCCAGGGTAACATGAACACTGAAGCTTTCTTT. V and J are TRBV19 and TRBJ1-1; tentative D call: TRBD1 (5 bases). This CDR3 region has 14 residues. V lost 8 bases to trimming and J lost 0 bases, with 13 bases between them. In germline, CDR1 is LNHDA, CDR2 SQIVND (reference sequence). The full variable domain, completed using reference TRBV19 and TRBJ1-1, is DGGITQSPKYLFRKEGQNVTLSCEQNLNHDAMYWYRQDPGQGLRLIYYSQIVNDFQKGDIAEGYSVSREKKESFPLTVTSAQKNPTAFYLCASLQGNMNTEAFFGQGTRLTVV.

The genes are TRBV4-2 and TRBJ1-2; D is unclear. The CDR3 has 16 amino acids. Deletions cut 0 bases from V and 3 bases from J, with 14 bases between. From germline, CDR1 is LGHNA and CDR2 YNFKEQ. In nucleotides, the CDR3 is TGTGCCAGCAGCCAAGATGGGTACACAAGCTACTATGGCTACACCTTC. Protein: CASSQDGYTSYYGYTF.

This clone was detected a few times. The chain has TRBV28 and TRBJ2-1; 13 nucleotides match TRBD2. CDR3 length equals 17 residues. CDR1 and CDR2 from the germline V gene are MDHEN and SYDVKM. V lost 1 base and J lost 9; bases outside the gene matches: 9. CDR3 protein: CASSLLTSGRSGGEQFF. In nucleotides, the CDR3 is TGTGCCAGCAGTTTATTGACTAGCGGGAGGTCGGGAGGTGAGCAGTTCTTC.